The 32 T cell receptor beta chains below all came from one sample that was sequenced in a study of blood T cell repertoires in COVID-19. Assay: immunoSEQ multiplex PCR; the TCRdb copy retains only in-frame clones and omits some. This table has approximately 150,000 clones, 81% appearing once. The sample taken for sequencing was PBMCs or T cells enriched from blood (not recorded which). Source of these receptors: a woman between 40 and 50 years old with acute COVID-19.

The gene calls are TRBV15 and TRBJ1-1, with D perhaps TRBD1 (6 bases). Looked up from germline, CDR1 is LNHNV and CDR2 is YYDKDF (reference sequence). V shed 0 bases and J shed 1 base, with 6 bases lying between them. The CDR3 sequence is 14 residues long. The CDR3 coding sequence is TGTGCCACCAGCAGAGAAGGGGGGAACACTGAAGCTTTCTTT. Protein: CATSREGGNTEAFF.

The J gene is TRBJ2-3, the V gene TRBV11-2, with D perhaps TRBD2 (5 bases). The CDR3 is 12 amino acids. V lost 5 bases to trimming and J lost 5 bases, with 8 bases between them. Germline-derived CDR1 and CDR2 are SGHAT and FQNNGV. The CDR3 sequence is CASSPSGDTQYF. In DNA form, the CDR3 reads TGTGCCAGCAGCCCAAGCGGAGATACGCAGTATTTT.

The CDR3 region has the DNA TGCGCCAGCAGCTTGGCTGCAGGGCAGGGAAACACCATATATTTT. Encoded protein: CASSLAAGQGNTIYF. The chain combines TRBV5-1 with TRBJ1-3; D is perhaps TRBD1 (5 bases). This CDR3 is built from 15 residues. Germline CDR1 reads SGHRS; CDR2 reads YFSETQ. V gave up 0 bases and J gave up 4 bases, with 11 bases separating them.

Concerning this clone itself: A much larger clone lies a single base off, so this may be a read error. The chain combines TRBV11-3 with TRBJ1-1; D perhaps matches TRBD1 (5 bases). Germline-derived CDR1 and CDR2 are SGHNT and YENEEA. This CDR3 contains 13 residues. The V gene lost 2 bases and the J gene lost 1 base, with 5 bases spanning the gap. CDR3 region: CASSLQGNTEAFF. The DNA for the CDR3 is TGTGCCAGCAGCTTACAGGGGAACACTGAAGCTTTCTTT. Supplemented by reference TRBV11-3 and TRBJ1-1, the full variable domain reads EAGVVQSPRYKIIEKKQPVAFWCNPISGHNTLYWYLQNLGQGPELLIRYENEEAVDDSQLPKDRFSAERLKGVDSTLKIQPAELGDSAVYLCASSLQGNTEAFFGQGTRLTVV.

This chain uses TRBV7-2 with TRBJ2-5; 9 positions match TRBD2. CDR3 length equals 15 residues. V lost 1 base to trimming and J lost 4 bases; unmatched junction nucleotides: 4. Germline values: CDR1 SGHTA, CDR2 FQGNSA. The CDR3 reads CASSLGSGSGETQYF. In DNA, the CDR3 is TGTGCCAGCAGCTTAGGTAGCGGGAGTGGAGAGACCCAGTACTTC.

This chain links TRBV7-9 with TRBJ2-5; 13 bases are shared with TRBD2. CDR1 and CDR2 (germline): SEHNR, FQNEAQ (reference sequence). The CDR3 sequence is 18 residues long. V lost 5 bases to trimming and J lost 4 bases; unmatched junction nucleotides: 13. The CDR3 sequence is CASSQGLAGVELAETQYF. In DNA form, the CDR3 reads TGTGCCAGCAGCCAAGGACTAGCGGGAGTTGAACTCGCAGAGACCCAGTACTTC.

In this sample, this clone turned up a few times. The V call is TRBV4-2, the J call TRBJ2-5; D unclear. In germline, CDR1 is LGHNA, CDR2 YNFKEQ. The CDR3 sequence is 13 residues long. Trimming removed 0 bases at V and 5 bases at J, with 7 bases between. The DNA for the CDR3 is TGTGCCAGCAGCCAAGACCCGAGGGAGACCCAGTACTTC. Its translation: CASSQDPRETQYF.

The sample holds a few counts of this clone. The chain combines TRBV19 with TRBJ1-1, with 7 bases lining up with TRBD1. V gave up 7 bases and J gave up 5 bases; unmatched junction bases: 13. This CDR3 comprises 15 residues. Germline V CDR1 and CDR2: LNHDA, SQIVND (reference sequence). The DNA of the CDR3 is TGTGCCAGTAAGGTAGGGGGCGCGAGGGTGACTGAAGCTTTCTTT. As protein: CASKVGGARVTEAFF.

The CDR3 sequence is CASSPGCLWTDTQYF. Here the CDR3 DNA reads TGTGCCAGCAGTCCAGGATGTCTATGGACAGATACGCAGTATTTT. The gene calls are TRBV27 and TRBJ2-3; D gene unclear. Germline CDR1 reads MNHEY; CDR2 reads SMNVEV (reference sequence). Trimming removed 5 bases from V and 3 bases from J, with 15 bases in between. The CDR3 has 15 amino acids.

The chain joins TRBV28 to TRBJ1-1, with D perhaps matching TRBD1 (5 bases). The CDR3 sequence is 13 residues long. Germline values: CDR1 MDHEN, CDR2 SYDVKM. Trimming stripped 6 bases from V and 4 bases from J, with 12 bases between. In nucleotides, the CDR3 is TGTGCCAGCAGCCCGAACGGGGGCACTGAAGCTTTCTTT. Residues: CASSPNGGTEAFF.

The chain combines TRBV7-9 with TRBJ2-2; 8 positions agree with TRBD1. The CDR3 covers 18 residues. CDR1 and CDR2 (germline): SEHNR, FQNEAQ (reference sequence). V lost 5 bases and J lost 6; bases outside the gene matches: 17. CDR3 region: CASSPTRSGQVGPGELFF. CDR3 in DNA: TGTGCCAGCAGCCCGACCCGATCGGGACAGGTTGGACCCGGGGAGCTGTTTTTT. Using reference TRBV7-9 and TRBJ2-2 for the parts outside the CDR3, the full variable domain is DTGVSQNPRHKITKRGQNVTFRCDPISEHNRLYWYRQTLGQGPEFLTYFQNEAQLEKSRLLSDRFSAERPKGSFSTLEIQRTEQGDSAMYLCASSPTRSGQVGPGELFFGEGSRLTVL.

The table lists this clone with a few counts. This chain joins TRBV11-2 and TRBJ2-7, with D maybe TRBD2 (5 bases). Germline assignment: CDR1 SGHAT and CDR2 FQNNGV. This CDR3 is 15 amino acids long. Deletions cut 2 bases from V and 3 bases from J, with 14 bases between. This CDR3 is CASSLSRVESYEQYF. DNA of the CDR3: TGTGCCAGCAGCTTATCGCGGGTGGAGAGCTACGAGCAGTACTTC.

This chain joins TRBV5-5 and TRBJ1-6; no clear D gene. Germline V gene sequence: CDR1 SGHKS, CDR2 YYEKEE (reference sequence). V shed 0 bases and J shed 7 bases, with 8 bases lying between them. This CDR3 has 14 amino acids. This CDR3 reads CASSLGYLNSPLHF. DNA for the CDR3: TGTGCCAGCAGCTTGGGGTACTTGAATTCACCCCTCCACTTT.

The chain carries TRBV19 and TRBJ1-5, with unresolved D. Germline-derived CDR1 and CDR2 are LNHDA and SQIVND (reference sequence). Between the trimmed V and J ends, which lost 3 bases and 4 bases, there was a span of 10 bases. This CDR3 contains 14 residues. This chain's CDR3 is CASSIWADNQPQHF. In nucleotides, the CDR3 is TGTGCCAGTAGTATTTGGGCAGATAATCAGCCCCAGCATTTT.

The chain is built from TRBV30 and TRBJ2-1, with D tentatively TRBD2 (5 bases). The CDR3 length is 15 residues. The germline V and J ends were trimmed by 0 bases and 0 bases, with 9 bases remaining between them. Germline V gives CDR1 GTSNPN, CDR2 SVGIG (reference sequence). The CDR3 nucleotides read TGTGCCTGGAGTGTTTGGAGGAGCTCCTACAATGAGCAGTTCTTC. Encoded protein: CAWSVWRSSYNEQFF.

The rearrangement links TRBV5-4 to TRBJ2-3, with 10 bases that match TRBD2. This CDR3 contains 18 residues. J lost 3 bases, V lost 0 bases, and 10 bases had no gene match. CDR1 SGHNT and CDR2 YYREEE come from the germline V gene (reference sequence). The CDR3 here is CASSLGRGLAGVTDTQYF. CDR3 sequence (DNA): TGTGCCAGCAGCTTGGGCAGGGGCCTAGCGGGAGTGACAGATACGCAGTATTTT.

J is TRBJ1-2 and V is TRBV21-1; no check of the table's D call, TRBD1, against the DNA was made. TRBV21-1 is recorded as a pseudogene. This CDR3 region has 15 residues. DNA for the CDR3: TGTGCCAGCGTCCTCCCAGGCAGCCTTAACTATGGCTACACCTTC. Translated, it gives CASVLPGSLNYGYTF.

V is TRBV7-9 and J is TRBJ1-1; unclear D gene. V lost 5 bases to trimming and J lost 1 base, with 11 bases between them. Per germline, CDR1 SEHNR and CDR2 FQNEAQ (reference sequence). This CDR3 is 14 amino acids long. As DNA, the CDR3 is TGTGCCAGCAGCCAACGGAGCACGAACACTGAAGCTTTCTTT. It is translated as CASSQRSTNTEAFF.

This clone was detected a few times. This chain links TRBV5-1 with TRBJ1-5; D might be TRBD1 (5 bases). Germline CDR1 SGHRS, CDR2 YFSETQ. Trimming removed 4 bases at V and 0 bases at J, with 17 bases between. This CDR3 has 17 residues. This CDR3 is CASSRTGVQVSNQPQHF. The CDR3, as DNA: TGCGCCAGCAGCCGGACGGGGGTCCAGGTTAGCAATCAGCCCCAGCATTTT. The variable domain in full, with the rest retrieved from reference TRBV5-1 and TRBJ1-5, is KAGVTQTPRYLIKTRGQQVTLSCSPISGHRSVSWYQQTPGQGLQFLFEYFSETQRNKGNFPGRFSGRQFSNSRSEMNVSTLELGDSALYLCASSRTGVQVSNQPQHFGDGTRLSIL.

This sequence joins TRBV5-1 and TRBJ2-1; D is possibly TRBD2 (5 bases). The CDR3 contains 15 residues. V dropped 1 base and J dropped 8 bases, with 16 bases sitting between them. Germline-derived CDR1 and CDR2 are SGHRS and YFSETQ. As DNA, the CDR3 is TGCGCCAGCAGCTTGCAAGGCCCGGGGTTGGATGAGCAGTTCTTC. Protein product: CASSLQGPGLDEQFF. Supplemented by reference TRBV5-1 and TRBJ2-1, the full variable domain reads KAGVTQTPRYLIKTRGQQVTLSCSPISGHRSVSWYQQTPGQGLQFLFEYFSETQRNKGNFPGRFSGRQFSNSRSEMNVSTLELGDSALYLCASSLQGPGLDEQFFGPGTRLTVL.

The V call is TRBV7-9, the J call TRBJ2-5; perhaps TRBD2 as D (6 bases). CDR3 length: 16 amino acids. Germline V CDR1 and CDR2: SEHNR, FQNEAQ (reference sequence). The V end was cut by 1 base, the J end by 4 bases, with 16 bases between. The CDR3 region is CASSLGSAMEGETQYF. The CDR3 bases are TGTGCCAGCAGCTTAGGGTCAGCGATGGAGGGAGAGACCCAGTACTTC.

This clone occurred once. The chain recombines TRBV6-5 with TRBJ1-1; the D is unclear. The CDR3 covers 13 residues. Trimming cost V 6 bases and J 5 bases, with 13 bases left between them. Germline CDR1 is MNHEY and CDR2 is SVGAGI. CDR3 residues: CASRPWSGTEAFF. The CDR3 coding sequence is TGTGCCAGCAGACCCTGGTCGGGAACTGAAGCTTTCTTT.

This chain uses TRBV7-6 with TRBJ1-3; 9 nucleotides line up with TRBD1. CDR1 is SGHVS, CDR2 FNYEAQ, per germline. The CDR3 spans 17 residues. Losses at the gene ends were 4 bases for V and 3 bases for J; bases not matched to a gene: 10. The CDR3 sequence is CASSWEPDRGGGNTIYF. In nucleotides, the CDR3 is TGTGCCAGCAGCTGGGAGCCGGACAGGGGTGGTGGAAACACCATATATTTT.

The chain combines TRBV20-1 with TRBJ2-1, with D tentatively TRBD2 (6 bases). CDR3 length: 15 amino acids. The V gene's germline CDR1 is DFQATT and CDR2 SNEGSKA (reference sequence). V gave up 3 bases and J gave up 1 base, with 13 bases separating them. The CDR3 reads CSASAVAESYNEQFF. The CDR3 coding sequence is TGCAGTGCTAGTGCCGTAGCGGAGTCCTACAATGAGCAGTTCTTC.

The chain is built from TRBV10-1 and TRBJ2-2; 8 bases agree with TRBD2. The junction had 4 bases not matched to a gene; V was cut back by 4 bases and J by 3 bases. Germline V gives CDR1 WNHNN, CDR2 SYGVQD (reference sequence). The CDR3 extends over 15 amino acids. DNA of the CDR3: TGCGCCAGCAGTGGGACTAGCAGGGACACCGGGGAGCTGTTTTTT. Translation gives CASSGTSRDTGELFF.

This clone was counted only a few times. This chain connects TRBV4-2 to TRBJ1-5, with D unclear. The CDR3 covers 16 residues. V was trimmed by 1 base and J by 1 base, leaving 11 bases between them. From germline, CDR1 is LGHNA and CDR2 YNFKEQ. The CDR3 spells CASSQGSGLSNQPQHF. The CDR3 region has the DNA TGTGCCAGCAGCCAAGGGTCGGGATTGAGCAATCAGCCCCAGCATTTT.

The chain links TRBV11-3 to TRBJ2-7; TRBD2 agrees at 13 bases. The CDR3 extends over 16 amino acids. Germline lookup yields CDR1 SGHNT and CDR2 YENEEA. V lost 5 bases to trimming and J lost 6 bases; unmatched junction nucleotides: 10. CDR3 region: CASSNGLAGASREQYV. The CDR3 DNA reads TGTGCCAGCAGCAACGGACTAGCGGGAGCTTCCCGCGAGCAGTACGTC.

The table lists this clone with a few counts. V usage is TRBV11-3 and J usage is TRBJ1-1, with a tentative D call TRBD1 (5 bases). Deletions cut 5 bases from V and 3 bases from J, with 19 bases between. This CDR3 is 16 amino acids long. Germline V lookup: CDR1 SGHNT, CDR2 YENEEA. The CDR3 sequence is CASSPISRQSYTEAFF. CDR3 DNA: TGTGCCAGCAGCCCCATCAGTCGACAGAGCTACACTGAAGCTTTCTTT.

This chain connects TRBV5-1 to TRBJ1-3; 7 nucleotides match TRBD1. The J segment lost 1 base and the V segment lost 0 bases, leaving 4 bases of the junction unmatched. This CDR3 contains 16 residues. Per germline, CDR1 SGHRS and CDR2 YFSETQ. Here the CDR3 DNA reads TGCGCCAGCAGCTTGGGGTGGGACAGATCTGGAAACACCATATATTTT. Its translation: CASSLGWDRSGNTIYF.

The CDR3 loop reads CASSPLIGGQETQYF. DNA for the CDR3: TGTGCCAGCTCACCTCTAATAGGCGGACAAGAGACCCAGTACTTC. J is TRBJ2-5 and V is TRBV18; D is undetermined. CDR1 is KGHSH and CDR2 is LQKENI in the germline V gene. CDR3 length: 15 amino acids. The V and J ends lost 3 bases and 2 bases respectively, with 13 bases between them.

The genes are TRBV24-1 and TRBJ2-1, with 7 bases that match TRBD1. The V gene end was trimmed by 5 bases and the J gene end by 3 bases; junction bases not matched to a gene: 15. Germline lookup yields CDR1 KGHDR and CDR2 SFDVKD. The CDR3 consists of 18 residues. The CDR3 protein is CATSGRGSGQNLYNEQFF. CDR3 DNA: TGTGCCACCAGTGGCCGGGGCTCGGGACAGAACCTCTACAATGAGCAGTTCTTC.

This clone is a singleton in its sample. The chain uses TRBV27 and TRBJ1-2; D perhaps matches TRBD1 (5 bases). V was clipped by 5 bases and J by 3 bases, with 19 bases between them. CDR1 MNHEY and CDR2 SMNVEV come from the germline V gene (reference sequence). This CDR3 has 16 residues. CDR3 coding DNA: TGTGCCAGCAGTGAGCGGGGGGAGGTAGCGTACTATGGCTACACCTTC. Its translation is CASSERGEVAYYGYTF.